The text below deals with one T cell receptor beta chain. No antigen is known for it. It has no much larger one-base neighbor in the sample; base qualities were not kept. Library generation was performed with the immunoSEQ multiplex PCR assay. The multiplex PCR relied on a mix of 60 forward primers for TCR Vbeta segments and 13 reverse primers for TCR Jbeta segments. A multiplex PCR assay on genomic DNA amplified the CDR3 region of rearranged TCR beta genes. The amplified TCR beta libraries were sequenced on the Illumina HiSeq System as 87-base-pair reads. The authors' analysis ran thus. A later analysis counted about 80 million unique TCR beta chains across the 550 to 800 repertoires, and 9 million to 14 million of these chains were shared by at least two donors. Raw reads were error-corrected and collapsed into unique sequences with a nearest-neighbor algorithm that merged closely related sequences to remove PCR and sequencing errors. CDR3 sequences were aligned to IMGT reference sequences to assign V, D and J gene segments. For a sequence to be retained, a match of at least six nucleotides to both a V gene segment and a J gene segment was required. A rearrangement was called productive if the CDR3 had no stop codons and remained in frame with V and J, and every other rearrangement was called non-productive. Following IMGT convention, CDR3 was defined as the stretch from the second conserved V-encoded cysteine up to the conserved J-encoded phenylalanine. Sequences without an unambiguous match to a single V gene segment were excluded from the earlier analysis of almost 600 of the donors. In an earlier analysis of 587 of the donors, V segments were called functional above 56.7% productive rearrangements and were called segregating when the between-donor standard deviation exceeded 5%. A statistical classification framework was built to diagnose cytomegalovirus status from the catalog of TCR beta chain sequences. V and J gene assignment, in a later analysis, came from comparing TCR nucleotide sequences with IMGT/GENE-DB human TR gene sequences. In a later analysis, CDR3 sequences and most-parsimonious VDJ recombination scenarios were assigned using the TCRdist pipeline. In a later analysis, every TCR beta chain was defined by the combination of its CDR3 amino acid sequence and its V-gene family, and reads without a unique V-gene family were dropped. As a way to deal with suspected cross-contamination and a sequencing artifact, a later analysis dropped approximately 570 nucleotide sequences that were highly shared and had low generation probability. A later analysis calculated a clonal expansion index for each public chain from normalized within-repertoire ranks of inferred template counts. In a later analysis, generation probabilities were computed with a VDJ recombination model fitted to out-of-frame rearrangements, and the resulting probabilities were checked against IGoR. In a later analysis, TCR-TCR, TCR-HLA and TCR-CMV co-occurrence was scored with hypergeometric tests, and a repertoire-size bias correction was applied to TCR pairs. In a later analysis, false discovery rates were estimated by permuting HLA or CMV assignments 20 times. A later analysis grouped co-occurring TCRs with DBSCAN, adding TCRdist sequence similarity when clustering within HLA-allele-positive subsets. For co-occurrence clustering, repertoires with fewer than 30,000 or more than 120,000 public chains were excluded, along with a handful of repertoires with anomalous nucleotide sharing. Drawn from immuneACCESS, this table holds only the in-frame rearrangements with V and J called that TCRdb kept. Clones are partly lost; checked studies trace under half to an unresolved V gene and leave the rest unexplained. V and J calls and clone size are copied from that table; D and trimming were computed from the DNA. This sample lists 150,000 or so clones; around 78% were detected once. The ten largest clonotypes hold roughly 1.6% of the sample.

The sample is drawn from a study of cytomegalovirus exposure and HLA in healthy donors (dated by TCRdb to about 2017). At the level of the whole study: According to an earlier analysis of 550 to 700 of the donors, about 179 million T cells yielded 95 million to 140 million unique TCR beta sequences and approximately 300 Gb of sequence data. An early release that covered around 590 HLA-typed donors contained approximately 300 gigabases of sequencing data and 75 million to 100 million unique TCR sequences. The genetic ancestry cluster associated with self-reported Caucasian donors included approximately 85% of the roughly 410 genotyped donors. The study aimed to test whether cataloging public T cell receptors could reveal signatures of past pathogen exposure. The study profiled the T cell repertoires of hundreds of subjects by immunosequencing and related them to cytomegalovirus serostatus. A separate validation cohort of roughly 130 different subjects was used in addition to the roughly 700-subject first cohort. The study combined high-throughput TCR immunosequencing, statistical association of individual TCRs with disease status, and machine learning to predict cytomegalovirus infection status. A later analysis re-examined previously published TCR beta repertoires from more than 600 donors and added high-resolution HLA genotyping to investigate patterns of TCR occurrence. In the later analysis, no new phenotypic data were used to find candidate immune exposures; instead, reliance was placed on TCR beta sequences and their occurrence across donors. An earlier analysis of a few hundred of the donors applied high-throughput TCR beta sequencing to assess whether each TCR beta V gene segment acted as functional or pseudogenic. Alongside the repertoire data, information on donor age, sex, ethnicity and CMV serostatus was compiled. In a later genetic analysis, genome-wide SNP genotypes for about 55% of the roughly 700 donors were used, and that subset was treated as a discovery cohort. Every repertoire in the discovery cohort had been generated on one and the same sequencing platform. Class I and class II HLA loci were covered by the typing at four-digit resolution. Typing coverage varied by locus: roughly 629-640 donors for A, B, C, DRB1 and DQB1; around 560 for DQA1; about 570 for DPA1; roughly 450 for DPB1. About five DR-DQ haplotypes were handled as single units for association and clustering because linkage in the cohort was strong. Among some 400 genotyped donors of the cohort, an average of around 250,000 unique TCR beta nucleotide sequences was sequenced per donor, of which 15% to 20% were non-productive.

A distance of 9 bases separates the germline ends of V and J, which lose 4 bases and 5 bases respectively. Spanning cysteine to phenylalanine, the CDR3 consists of 13 amino acids. Just CDR3 DNA is preserved here, 39 bases in frame from base 1. For CDR1 and CDR2, the germline V gene lists MGHDK and SYGVNS. The paper as a whole reports these results and caveats: Because the 87-base-pair reads could not distinguish some IMGT-functional V segments, including TRBV6-2 and TRBV6-3, those segments were excluded. The authors suggested that the approach could potentially be extended to other disease states and immunological phenotypes. In an earlier analysis of about 600 of the donors, most TCR beta V segments appeared in productive rearrangements about 87% or about 30% of the time, broadly matching IMGT annotations. Strong co-occurrence of HLA alleles, especially DR and DQ, made assigning TCR associations to individual alleles difficult. According to a later analysis, most CMV-associated TCR beta chains appeared to be HLA-restricted, and the HLA associations seemed to be driven largely by CMV exposure. In a later genetic analysis, fewer N-insertions in productive TCRs were reported among donors in an Asian-associated ancestry cluster than the roughly 670-donor mean. According to a later analysis, parvovirus B19, influenza, CMV and Epstein-Barr virus appeared linked to several top co-occurrence clusters. Linkage disequilibrium might explain the correlated functional status among segregating V segments, but an unknown experimental factor could not be ruled out. Across donors, most TCR sequences were observed very rarely, whereas some public TCRs were present in many individuals. A further reported finding was that TCR beta sequences accurately predicted the HLA-A and HLA-B alleles for most subjects in the first cohort. In vitro tests confirmed that three of the cytomegalovirus-associated TCR beta chains recognize cytomegalovirus antigens. Compared with equally common non-associated chains, HLA-associated TCR beta chains in a later analysis were more clonally expanded and had lower generation probabilities. Sequencing depth was assumed to be roughly uniform across donors in the presence/absence analyses, though that assumption may not hold. A group of highly shared sequence variants was considered likely to be a technical artifact of the sequencing pipeline. The cohort was sequenced for TCR beta chains only, and without alpha or paired-chain data the features that could be detected were limited. Immune exposure information for the cohort was limited to CMV serostatus. V-gene and J-gene trimming of TCR beta chains was associated with a missense DCLRE1C variant in a later genetic analysis, and the association was replicated in an independent cohort. The earlier analysis of some 540 of the donors excluded approximately 17 rarely observed V segments, including chromosome 9 orphons, because counts were too low. Because some donors lacked HLA typing at each locus, the association tests relied only on the typed subset. In the study, 164 TCR beta chains were listed as associated with cytomegalovirus. In both the original and validation cohorts, the classifier was reported to diagnose cytomegalovirus status with high specificity and sensitivity. In a later analysis, TCR association rates were found to vary across HLA loci, with the most associated TCRs seen for DRB1 alleles and the fewest for HLA-C alleles. In a later analysis, 16,951 TCR beta sequences were associated with specific HLA alleles at a false discovery rate of 0.05.

The cohort comprised under 700 healthy bone marrow donors. Cohort members were all nominally healthy when sampled, although unrecorded immune exposures were likely present. The donor was CMV seronegative and belonged to the group of around 350 seronegative cohort members. Every donor gave a peripheral blood sample, and the peripheral blood mononuclear cells from that sample were used for TCR beta sequencing. Genomic DNA was extracted from the blood cell samples with the Qiagen DNeasy Blood Extraction Kit. The source of this sequence is a man between 40 and 49 years old in good health and CMV-seronegative. The V and J genes are TRBV25-1 and TRBJ1-3, and perhaps TRBD1 as D gene, on 6 matching bases. Sequenced material: PBMCs. The nucleotides read TGTGCCAGCAGTGCGGACAGAAGAAACACCATATATTTT. Its protein is CASSADRRNTIYF.